Each of the 8 T cell receptor beta chains below was sequenced from the same sample in a study of naive and memory T cell subsets. For these TCRs, the target antigens are not known. The beta constant-region primer was an equimolar mix of two oligonucleotides covering TRBC1 and TRBC2. Ligated cDNA was amplified by four rounds of PCR with nested alpha and beta constant-region primers and SP2. TCRdb itself ran the UMI-ligation and nested PCR reads through MiXCR, one entry per CDR3 protein. Of about 90,000 distinct CDR3 sequences in the sample, 11% were seen once. Study results and caveats: A few larger clonotypes appeared in naive repertoires, especially CD8, possibly memory cells re-expressing CD45RA.

What was sequenced was naive CD4+ T cells from blood. The origin of the receptors is a human donor in good health.

Many counts were recorded for this clonotype. The chain joins TRBV25-1 to TRBJ2-7; TRBD2 aligns across 10 bases. This CDR3 is built from 14 residues. Germline V lookup: CDR1 MGHDK, CDR2 SYGVNS. V lost 5 bases to trimming and J lost 4 bases; unmatched junction nucleotides: 5. CDR3 nucleotide sequence: TGTGCCAGCAGTAGTAGCGGGAGGCGGTACGAGCAGTACTTC. This translates into CASSSSGRRYEQYF.

V is TRBV5-1 and J is TRBJ2-1; TRBD2 is a possible D gene (5 bases). Trimming cost V 0 bases and J 8 bases, with 15 bases left between them. CDR1 SGHRS and CDR2 YFSETQ come from the germline V gene. The CDR3 length is 15 residues. CDR3 sequence (DNA): TGCGCCAGCAGCTTGGTATCAGGAGTTAGCGATGAGCAGTTCTTC. Translated: CASSLVSGVSDEQFF.

The table lists this clonotype with many counts. V usage is TRBV29-1 and J usage is TRBJ2-1, with D possibly called TRBD1 or TRBD2 (5 bases each). The ends were cut back, 7 bases at V and 8 bases at J, with 24 bases in the middle. The CDR3 is made up of 15 amino acids. Germline V gene sequence: CDR1 SQVTM, CDR2 ANQGSEA. The chain's CDR3 is CSASYLGTTMDEQFF. In nucleotides, the CDR3 is TGCAGCGCCTCGTATTTGGGGACCACGATGGATGAGCAGTTCTTC.

This clonotype appeared a few times. The CDR3 DNA sequence: TGTGCCAGCAGCCTAGGGGACAGTGGTTCACCCCTCCACTTT. Translated, it gives CASSLGDSGSPLHF. This chain links TRBV7-3 with TRBJ1-6; 7 bases line up with TRBD1. Germline CDR1 is SGHTA and CDR2 is FQGTGA. V lost 5 bases to trimming and J lost 9 bases; unmatched junction nucleotides: 7. The CDR3 spans 14 residues.

V usage is TRBV7-3 and J usage is TRBJ2-3; 8 positions agree with TRBD2. Germline-derived CDR1 and CDR2 are SGHTA and FQGTGA. The V and J ends lost 3 bases and 5 bases, in that order; junction bases with no gene match: 4. This CDR3 is 14 amino acids long. CDR3 region: CASSFGRAQDTQYF. The CDR3 region has the DNA TGTGCCAGCAGCTTCGGGAGGGCCCAAGATACGCAGTATTTT.

Only one count was recorded for this clonotype. The chain is built from TRBV28 and TRBJ1-1; D remains ambiguous. CDR1 is MDHEN and CDR2 is SYDVKM in the germline V gene. The CDR3 length is 14 residues. V was shortened by 7 bases and J by 1 base, with 13 bases between the two germline ends. CDR3 sequence: CASTRVVGNTEAFF. The DNA of the CDR3 is TGTGCCAGCACCCGCGTAGTAGGGAACACTGAAGCTTTCTTT. Looking up the rest from reference TRBV28 and TRBJ1-1 gives the full variable domain: DVKVTQSSRYLVKRTGEKVFLECVQDMDHENMFWYRQDPGLGLRLIYFSYDVKMKEKGDIPEGYSVSREKKERFSLILESASTNQTSMYLCASTRVVGNTEAFFGQGTRLTVV.

This clonotype was seen only a few times. This chain connects TRBV12-3 or TRBV12-4 to TRBJ1-2; 7 positions agree with TRBD1. This CDR3 comprises 13 residues. Losses at the gene ends were 4 bases for V and 4 bases for J; bases not matched to a gene: 3. The CDR3 here is CASSSRTGYGYTF. Here the CDR3 DNA reads TGTGCCAGCAGTTCAAGGACAGGCTATGGCTACACCTTC.

This clonotype has a count of ten or more. This chain uses TRBV12-3 or TRBV12-4 with TRBJ2-1; TRBD1 might be the D (5 bases). The CDR3 has 14 residues. Trimming pared 2 bases from V and 4 bases from J, leaving 9 bases between. The DNA for the CDR3 is TGTGCCAGCAGTTTACGACAGATATACAATGAGCAGTTCTTC. This translates into CASSLRQIYNEQFF.